These T cell receptor beta chains were read from a single sample in a study of Graves' ophthalmopathy and Graves' hyperthyroidism. TCRdb redid the calling of the multiplex PCR reads with MiXCR, one entry per CDR3 protein. The repertoire holds 200,000 to 300,000 distinct CDR3 sequences, with around 42% as singletons. The source material was peripheral blood. These receptors were collected from an adult man with Graves' ophthalmopathy. The CDR3 runs from the conserved cysteine through the conserved F or W. The D gene is left open where the match is weak. Only part of the rows carry a size: once, few, many, or a class if the clone is expanded.

J gene	D gene	CDR3 length	V gene	clone size	CDR3 DNA	CDR3 protein
TRBJ2-7	.	16	TRBV2	.	TGTGCCAGCAGTTACTCCGTCAGCACTAGCTCCTACGAGCAGTACTTC	CASSYSVSTSSYEQYF
TRBJ1-2	.	14	TRBV19	.	TGTGCCAGTAGCAGACCCGGGGAGATCCGCGGCTACACCTTC	CASSRPGEIRGYTF
TRBJ2-6	.	16	TRBV5-1	few	TGCGCCAGCAGCTTGGAAGGGTTCTCTGGGGCCAACGTCCTGACTTTC	CASSLEGFSGANVLTF
TRBJ1-1	.	13	TRBV29-1	many	TGCAGCGTTGCTACTACAGGGAACACTGAAGCTTTCTTT	CSVATTGNTEAFF
TRBJ1-2	TRBD1	15	TRBV7-9	.	TGTGCCAGCAGACTGGGGACAGGGGGCGGGGATGGCTACACCTTC	CASRLGTGGGDGYTF
TRBJ2-3	.	11	TRBV12-3/TRBV12-4	.	TGTGCCAGCAGTTTGGATCGTACGCAGTATTTT	CASSLDRTQYF
TRBJ1-6	.	16	TRBV20-1	.	TGCAGTGCTAGAGACCCAAAACAGGGCAATAATTCACCCCTCCACTTT	CSARDPKQGNNSPLHF
TRBJ2-5	.	12	TRBV20-1	many	TGCAGTGAGTGGGCAGGAGGGGAGACCCAGTACTTC	CSEWAGGETQYF
TRBJ2-7	TRBD2	15	TRBV7-8	.	TGTGCCAGCAGCTTAGTAGCGGGAGGGCTTAACGAGCAGTACTTC	CASSLVAGGLNEQYF
TRBJ1-1	TRBD1	14	TRBV4-1	.	TGCGCCAGCAGCTCAACAGGGGAGAGAACTGAAGCTTTCTTT	CASSSTGERTEAFF
TRBJ1-6	.	14	TRBV7-9	many	TGTGCCAGCAGCTTAGAAGGACCGGATTCACCCCTCCACTTT	CASSLEGPDSPLHF
TRBJ1-5	.	16	TRBV28	.	TGTGCCACATGTCCAATGACAGGATATAGCAATCAGCCCCAGCATTTT	CATCPMTGYSNQPQHF
TRBJ2-5	TRBD1	12	TRBV10-2	few	TGCGCCAGCAGCACACAGGGGGAGACCCAGTACTTC	CASSTQGETQYF
TRBJ2-7	.	12	TRBV28	few	TGTGCCAGCAGCCTCGTACGGGACGAGCAGTACTTC	CASSLVRDEQYF
TRBJ2-6	TRBD2	16	TRBV29-1	few	TGCAGCGTGCGGGAGGAGTTCCAGTCTGGGGCCAACGTCCTGACTTTC	CSVREEFQSGANVLTF
TRBJ1-5	TRBD1	14	TRBV12-3/TRBV12-4	few	TGTGCCAGCAGTTCGGGGACAGACAATCAGCCCCAGCATTTT	CASSSGTDNQPQHF
TRBJ2-2	.	16	TRBV20-1	.	TGCAGTGCTAGAGCAGGGCAGGGAGGTCGGACCGGGGAGCTGTTTTTT	CSARAGQGGRTGELFF
TRBJ1-1	.	12	TRBV19	.	TGTGCCAGTAGCCCAGCGGCAGGCCGAGCTTTCTTT	CASSPAAGRAFF
TRBJ2-2	.	14	TRBV20-1	.	TGCAGTGCTATGGGGGGAGGGAACACCGGGGAGCTGTTTTTT	CSAMGGGNTGELFF
TRBJ2-5	.	15	TRBV15	few	TGTGCCACCAGCAGAGATCGAGGTTCCGGCGGGACCCAGTACTTC	CATSRDRGSGGTQYF
TRBJ2-7	TRBD2	13	TRBV2	once	TGTGCCAGCACCACAGGACTAGGTCTAGCGCAGTACTTC	CASTTGLGLAQYF
TRBJ2-5	TRBD2	15	TRBV7-3	few	TGTGCCAGCAGCCCTCGCCGGGGGGACGAAGAGACCCAGTACTTC	CASSPRRGDEETQYF
TRBJ1-1	.	12	TRBV2	.	TGTGCCACCACCGAGGGGAACACTGAAGCTTTCTTT	CATTEGNTEAFF
TRBJ2-2	.	15	TRBV15	.	TGTGCCACCAGCAGAGATCGGCAGAACACCGGGGAGCTGTTTTTT	CATSRDRQNTGELFF
TRBJ1-4	.	16	TRBV15	many	TGTGCCACCAGCAGGACGGGCGATGCAACTAATGAAAAACTGTTTTTT	CATSRTGDATNEKLFF
TRBJ1-1	.	15	TRBV5-1	.	TGCGCCAGCAGCTTTATGGGGGGTTCGACCACTGAAGCTTTCTTT	CASSFMGGSTTEAFF
TRBJ2-7	.	11	TRBV20-1	.	TGCAGTGCGGCTCCTTACTACGAGCAGTACTTC	CSAAPYYEQYF
TRBJ1-4	.	16	TRBV5-1	.	TGCGCCAGCAGCTTCGGGACTACCACTTATAATGAAAAACTGTTTTTT	CASSFGTTTYNEKLFF
TRBJ1-1	.	14	TRBV12-3/TRBV12-4	few	TGTGCCAGCAGTCCCTCTCGTGGGAACACTGAAGCTTTCTTT	CASSPSRGNTEAFF
TRBJ2-7	TRBD1	16	TRBV10-3	.	TGTGCCATCAGTGAGGGCACGGACAGGGGAAGCTACGAGCAGTACTTC	CAISEGTDRGSYEQYF
TRBJ1-2	TRBD1	15	TRBV29-1	.	TGCAGCGTCCGGACAGGATCGTTAGCTAACTATGGCTACACCTTC	CSVRTGSLANYGYTF
TRBJ2-5	.	15	TRBV9	few	TGTGCCAGCAGCGTAGGAGGGGGAAATCCAGAGACCCAGTACTTC	CASSVGGGNPETQYF
TRBJ1-1	.	14	TRBV7-9	.	TGTGCCAGCTGGGACGGGGGGCCCAACACTGAAGCTTTCTTT	CASWDGGPNTEAFF
TRBJ1-6	TRBD1	16	TRBV9	few	TGTGCCAGCAGCCGATTGTCCGGACAGGGAAGGTCACCCCTCCACTTT	CASSRLSGQGRSPLHF
TRBJ2-5	.	11	TRBV12-5	few	TGTGCCAGCAGGCTGGAGGAGACCCAGTACTTC	CASRLEETQYF
TRBJ2-7	.	12	TRBV9	.	TGTGCCAGCAGCGTAGATCTGAACGAGCAGTACTTC	CASSVDLNEQYF
TRBJ2-5	TRBD1	14	TRBV20-1	many	TGCAGTGCTGATCCGGGGACAGGAGAAGAGACCCAGTACTTC	CSADPGTGEETQYF
TRBJ1-3	.	17	TRBV7-9	.	TGTGCCAGCAGCGCAGTTGGGGCCGGCACCTCTGGAAACACCATATATTTT	CASSAVGAGTSGNTIYF
TRBJ1-1	.	14	TRBV7-9	.	TGTGCCAGCAGCCCGGGGACCATGAACACTGAAGCTTTCTTT	CASSPGTMNTEAFF
TRBJ1-6	.	12	TRBV19	many	TGTGCCAGTAGTGAGGGAGTTTCACCCCTCCACTTT	CASSEGVSPLHF
TRBJ1-1	TRBD1	13	TRBV9	once	TGTGCCAGCAGCGCTGCAGGGGGCACTGAAGCTTTCTTT	CASSAAGGTEAFF
TRBJ1-4	.	12	TRBV9	few	TGTGCCAGCGCGGCAGGAGGTGAAAAACTGTTTTTT	CASAAGGEKLFF
TRBJ1-3	.	15	TRBV7-9	few	TGTGCCAGCAGCCACCCCCTAGTTATGAGAAACACCATATATTTT	CASSHPLVMRNTIYF